One sample yielded the 16 T cell receptor beta chains listed below, sequenced in a study of cytomegalovirus exposure and HLA in healthy donors. PCR used 60 Vbeta primers and 13 Jbeta primers. TCRdb keeps only in-frame clones here, not all; method: immunoSEQ multiplex PCR. The table lists roughly 190,000 clones, 60% to 80% of them singletons. The specimen sequenced was PBMCs. These receptors came from a woman under 40 in good health and CMV-seropositive.

This clone was seen a handful of times. The chain carries TRBV9 and TRBJ2-3; D is ambiguous. Germline V gene lookup returns CDR1 SGDLS and CDR2 YYNGEE. Trimming left V 2 bases short and J 5 bases short, with 9 bases between. This CDR3 spans 13 amino acids. As DNA, the CDR3 is TGTGCCAGCAGCGTCTCCCCCGGAGATACGCAGTATTTT. Its translation: CASSVSPGDTQYF.

V is TRBV4-1 and J is TRBJ1-6, with a possible D match to TRBD1 (6 bases). V lost 1 base, J lost 5 bases, and 9 bases lay in between. The CDR3 contains 15 residues. CDR1 is MGHRA and CDR2 is YSYEKL in the germline V gene. The CDR3 loop reads CASSQVEGDNSPLHF. CDR3 DNA sequence: TGCGCCAGCAGCCAAGTTGAGGGGGATAATTCACCCCTCCACTTT.

V usage is TRBV27 and J usage is TRBJ1-1; 10 bases map to TRBD1. Losses at the gene ends were 9 bases for V and 0 bases for J; bases not matched to a gene: 4. The CDR3 covers 14 residues. Per the germline V gene, CDR1 is MNHEY and CDR2 is SMNVEV (reference sequence). The CDR3 bases are TGTGCCAGTAGGGACAGGGGAATGAACACTGAAGCTTTCTTT. It translates to CASRDRGMNTEAFF.

This clone was counted once. The genes are TRBV19 and TRBJ1-1, with TRBD1 matching 8 bases. V gave up 9 bases and J gave up 5 bases; unmatched junction bases: 14. The length of the CDR3 is 15 residues. Germline-derived CDR1 and CDR2 are LNHDA and SQIVND (reference sequence). The DNA of the CDR3 is TGTGCCAGCGGGCCCGACAGGGGACATCGGACTGAAGCTTTCTTT. Its translation: CASGPDRGHRTEAFF.

The CDR3 DNA is TGTGCCAGCAGAGGGGACAGGCCGAACACTGAAGCTTTCTTT. This encodes CASRGDRPNTEAFF. This sequence joins TRBV28 and TRBJ1-1; TRBD1 aligns across 8 bases. Per the germline V gene, CDR1 is MDHEN and CDR2 is SYDVKM. The CDR3 sequence is 14 residues long. The V gene end was trimmed by 6 bases and the J gene end by 1 base; junction bases not matched to a gene: 4.

The rearrangement links TRBV6-1 to TRBJ2-5, with 8 bases lining up with TRBD1. From germline, CDR1 is MNHNS and CDR2 SASEGT. This CDR3 contains 13 residues. J lost 3 bases, V lost 6 bases, and 3 bases had no gene match. Written as DNA, the CDR3 is TGTGCCAGCAGGCCGGACAGGGAAGAGACCCAGTACTTC. Protein sequence: CASRPDREETQYF.

V and J are TRBV4-2 and TRBJ2-2, with 14 bases aligning to TRBD2. V trimming: 0 bases; J trimming: 6 bases; junction bases outside the gene matches: 3. Germline V lookup: CDR1 LGHNA, CDR2 YNFKEQ. The CDR3 is 17 residues long. The DNA of the CDR3 is TGTGCCAGCAGCCAAGACCCGGGACTAGCGGGAGCCGGGGAGCTGTTTTTT. It encodes CASSQDPGLAGAGELFF.

The V call is TRBV6-1, the J call TRBJ2-5; D is perhaps TRBD1 (6 bases). The J call may be mistaken, given a closer DNA end match to TRBJ2-7. The length of the CDR3 is 13 residues. Germline-derived CDR1 and CDR2 are MNHNS and SASEGT. The CDR3 loop reads CASRKDSFYEQYF. CDR3 sequence (DNA): TGTGCCAGCAGGAAGGACAGCTTCTACGAGCAGTACTTC.

The rearrangement joins TRBV5-8 to TRBJ1-1; the D gene is possibly TRBD1 (5 bases). Trimming shortened V by 4 bases and J by 1 base, and 11 bases separated the two germline ends. The CDR3 covers 14 residues. Germline V gene lookup returns CDR1 SGHTS and CDR2 YDEGEE. CDR3 DNA: TGTGCCAGCAGCCCCCTGGGGGGGAACACTGAAGCTTTCTTT. Encoded protein: CASSPLGGNTEAFF.

The rearrangement links TRBV29-1 to TRBJ2-5, with D possibly being TRBD2 (5 bases). There are 12 residues in the CDR3. The germline V and J ends were trimmed by 4 bases and 2 bases, with 8 bases remaining between them. CDR1 and CDR2 (germline): SQVTM, ANQGSEA. CDR3 coding DNA: TGCAGCGTTGCGCCGGGGCAAGAGACCCAGTACTTC. Translated: CSVAPGQETQYF.

The V and J genes are TRBV5-4 and TRBJ2-1; TRBD2 might be the D (7 bases). The CDR3 has 19 residues. With 1 base removed from V and 5 bases from J, the gap between germline ends came to 25 bases. Germline V lookup: CDR1 SGHNT, CDR2 YYREEE (reference sequence). CDR3 in amino acids: CASSLSRGRAVKDDNEQFF. The DNA of the CDR3 is TGTGCCAGCAGCTTGAGTAGGGGGAGGGCCGTCAAGGATGACAATGAGCAGTTCTTC.

CDR3 coding DNA: TGTGCCAGCAGTCCCCCCATCTACGAGCAGTACTTC. Amino acid sequence: CASSPPIYEQYF. The chain has TRBV28 and TRBJ2-7; D is ambiguous. Germline V gene sequence: CDR1 MDHEN, CDR2 SYDVKM. V lost 5 bases and J 3 bases, leaving 8 bases between the germline ends. The CDR3 has 12 residues.

This rearrangement joins TRBV10-2 to TRBJ1-5; the D is unclear. Per germline, CDR1 WSHSY and CDR2 SAAADI. Trimming shortened V by 3 bases and J by 7 bases, and 10 bases separated the two germline ends. The CDR3 length is 13 residues. This chain's CDR3 is CASSDGGQQPQHF. DNA for the CDR3: TGCGCCAGCAGTGATGGCGGGCAACAGCCCCAGCATTTT.

The rearrangement links TRBV15 to TRBJ2-3; D not certain. The V and J ends lost 3 bases and 5 bases respectively, with 15 bases between them. The germline CDR1 and CDR2 sequences are LNHNV and YYDKDF (reference sequence). This CDR3 comprises 15 residues. CDR3 sequence: CATSSLPGSVDTQYF. CDR3 DNA sequence: TGTGCCACCAGCAGTCTTCCGGGTTCGGTAGATACGCAGTATTTT. Filled out from reference TRBV15 and TRBJ2-3, the complete variable domain reads DAMVIQNPRYQVTQFGKPVTLSCSQTLNHNVMYWYQQKSSQAPKLLFHYYDKDFNNEADTPDNFQSRRPNTSFCFLDIRSPGLGDTAMYLCATSSLPGSVDTQYFGPGTRLTVL.

The V call is TRBV5-4, the J call TRBJ2-5; weak D call: TRBD1 (6 bases). The V and J ends lost 7 bases and 5 bases respectively, with 15 bases between them. CDR1 is SGHNT and CDR2 is YYREEE in the germline V gene (reference sequence). This CDR3 region has 13 residues. The CDR3 here is CASQEQGTETQYF. CDR3 in DNA: TGTGCCAGCCAGGAACAGGGTACGGAGACCCAGTACTTC.

V usage is TRBV2 and J usage is TRBJ1-5; 9 bases align to TRBD1. The junction had 6 bases not matched to a gene; V was cut back by 8 bases and J by 1 base. Looked up from germline, CDR1 is SNHLY and CDR2 is FYNNEI. The CDR3 consists of 15 residues. CDR3 nucleotide sequence: TGTGCCAGCGGACGGACAGGGGCAAGCAATCAGCCCCAGCATTTT. Residues: CASGRTGASNQPQHF.